Listed here are 14 T cell receptor beta chains from one sample, sequenced in a study of T-cell reconstitution after alpha-beta-depleted transplantation in children. Preparation of the TCRbeta library was carried out with unique molecular identifiers. TCRdb re-called the PCR reads through MiXCR, storing one row per CDR3 protein. The data show 300,000 to 400,000 distinct CDR3 sequences, less than 15% seen once. The specimen was PBMCs, collected from the stem cell graft. The source of these receptors is a human donor who donated a stem cell graft to a child with Fanconi anemia.

A few counts support this clonotype. The chain couples TRBV28 to TRBJ1-1; weak D call: TRBD1 (5 bases). In germline, CDR1 is MDHEN, CDR2 SYDVKM. This CDR3 is built from 15 residues. V was trimmed by 5 bases and J by 6 bases, leaving 19 bases between them. CDR3: CASSLLRDPEPEAFF. In DNA, the CDR3 is TGTGCCAGCAGTCTTCTCCGGGACCCCGAACCTGAAGCTTTCTTT.

This clonotype was counted many times. The chain employs TRBV5-1 and TRBJ1-1, with 10 positions matching TRBD1. The trim removed 4 bases at V and 4 bases at J, leaving 7 bases unmatched. The length of the CDR3 is 15 residues. Germline V gives CDR1 SGHRS, CDR2 YFSETQ. The CDR3 protein is CASSDGQGDSTEAFF. The CDR3 nucleotides are TGCGCCAGCAGCGACGGACAGGGGGATAGCACTGAAGCTTTCTTT.

In this sample, this clonotype turned up many times. This chain links TRBV12-3 or TRBV12-4 with TRBJ1-1; no clear D gene. The CDR3 is made up of 17 amino acids. Trimming shortened V by 6 bases and J by 1 base, and 21 bases separated the two germline ends. The CDR3 DNA reads as TGTGCCAGCAGACCGGGCCATGGTAGGGCAGGGAACACTGAAGCTTTCTTT. Translation gives CASRPGHGRAGNTEAFF.

Only a few counts were recorded for this clonotype. This rearrangement joins TRBV5-1 to TRBJ1-2, with D uncertain. From germline, CDR1 is SGHRS and CDR2 YFSETQ. V was pared by 0 bases and J by 1 base, with 10 bases between. This CDR3 is 15 amino acids long. The CDR3 sequence is CASSLDQGFNYGYTF. CDR3 nucleotide sequence: TGCGCCAGCAGCTTGGATCAAGGTTTTAACTATGGCTACACCTTC.

This rearrangement joins TRBV12-3 or TRBV12-4 to TRBJ1-1, with 9 bases identical to TRBD1. The J segment lost 8 bases and the V segment lost 5 bases, leaving 6 bases of the junction unmatched. The length of the CDR3 is 13 residues. The CDR3 loop is CASSPGTGTEAFF. CDR3 bases: TGTGCCAGCAGTCCCGGGACAGGGACCGAAGCTTTCTTT.

The V and J genes are TRBV28 and TRBJ2-3, with D perhaps assigned TRBD1 or TRBD2 (5 bases each). The germline CDR1 and CDR2 sequences are MDHEN and SYDVKM. Trimming stripped 5 bases from V and 9 bases from J, with 24 bases between. This CDR3 has 16 amino acids. CDR3 amino acids: CASSNPGRTAEGTQYF. DNA for the CDR3: TGTGCCAGCAGTAATCCGGGACGGACGGCCGAGGGGACGCAGTATTTT. Full variable domain (remainder filled in from reference TRBV28 and TRBJ2-3): DVKVTQSSRYLVKRTGEKVFLECVQDMDHENMFWYRQDPGLGLRLIYFSYDVKMKEKGDIPEGYSVSREKKERFSLILESASTNQTSMYLCASSNPGRTAEGTQYFGPGTRLTVL.

V usage is TRBV5-4 and J usage is TRBJ2-2; D is unresolved. The CDR3 has 15 amino acids. CDR1 is SGHNT and CDR2 is YYREEE in the germline V gene (reference sequence). The ends were cut back, 5 bases at V and 2 bases at J, with 13 bases in the middle. This chain's CDR3 is CASSQKGFNTGELFF. DNA of the CDR3: TGTGCCAGCAGTCAAAAAGGTTTCAACACCGGGGAGCTGTTTTTT.

The sample holds a few counts of this clonotype. The V and J genes are TRBV7-9 and TRBJ2-7, with D maybe TRBD1 (6 bases). The CDR3 consists of 14 residues. From germline, CDR1 is SEHNR and CDR2 FQNEAQ (reference sequence). V was shortened by 2 bases and J by 6 bases, with 14 bases between the two germline ends. CDR3 amino acids: CASSLMDSSLEQYF. CDR3 nucleotides: TGTGCCAGCAGCTTAATGGACAGCTCGCTCGAGCAGTACTTC.

This clonotype was recorded many times. J is TRBJ2-5 and V is TRBV12-3 or TRBV12-4; D unclear. CDR3 length: 13 amino acids. V gave up 7 bases and J gave up 5 bases, with 14 bases separating them. In nucleotides, the CDR3 is TGTGCCAGCAAGGGCTTTACCGGGGAGACCCAGTACTTC. Residues: CASKGFTGETQYF.

The J gene is TRBJ2-1, the V gene TRBV7-6; the match to TRBD2 covers 7 bases. Germline lookup yields CDR1 SGHVS and CDR2 FNYEAQ. V was clipped by 1 base and J by 0 bases; unmatched bases: 6. The CDR3 spans 17 residues. CDR3 DNA: TGTGCCAGCAGCTTAGAGGGTAGCGGGTTCTCCTACAATGAGCAGTTCTTC. Translation gives CASSLEGSGFSYNEQFF.

This clonotype was seen repeatedly, ten times or more. This chain connects TRBV12-3 or TRBV12-4 to TRBJ2-6, with D possibly matching TRBD1 (5 bases). Trimming stripped 3 bases from V and 0 bases from J, with 6 bases between. The CDR3 totals 15 residues. CDR3 bases: TGTGCCAGCAGTTTGGGGCGCTCTGGGGCCAACGTCCTGACTTTC. Amino acid sequence: CASSLGRSGANVLTF.

This clonotype was observed a handful of times. The CDR3 spells CASRRTAKAFF. CDR3 in DNA: TGTGCCAGCAGAAGGACAGCGAAAGCTTTCTTT. The chain is built from TRBV12-3 or TRBV12-4 and TRBJ1-1; possibly TRBD1 for D (6 bases). There are 11 residues in the CDR3. The germline V and J ends were trimmed by 6 bases and 9 bases, with 11 bases remaining between them.

The chain has TRBV12-3 or TRBV12-4 and TRBJ1-6; TRBD1 might be the D (6 bases). Trimming removed 3 bases from V and 0 bases from J, with 12 bases in between. This CDR3 is built from 17 residues. The CDR3 DNA reads as TGTGCCAGCAGTTTGGGGCAGGGGAGCTCCTATAATTCACCCCTCCACTTT. Protein product: CASSLGQGSSYNSPLHF.

This clonotype has a count of ten or more. V is TRBV18 and J is TRBJ2-5, with no clear D. Trimming removed 2 bases from V and 1 base from J, with 5 bases in between. This CDR3 is 13 amino acids long. Germline CDR1 KGHSH, CDR2 LQKENI. The chain's CDR3 is CASSPEIQETQYF. The DNA for the CDR3 is TGTGCCAGCTCACCAGAGATCCAAGAGACCCAGTACTTC.